These T cell receptor beta chains were read from a single sample in a study of identical twins. TCRdb re-called the 5' RACE reads with MiXCR, one entry per CDR3 protein. Of a few hundred thousand distinct CDR3 sequences in the sample, 9.5% to 10% were seen once. This sample also belongs to another study, concerning yellow fever vaccine responses in identical twins.

The specimen sequenced was PBMCs. All receptors come from a woman aged 18-29 years in good health. Each CDR3 is given with its conserved first and last residue. D genes are given only for firm matches. Size tells how often a clone was seen (once, few, many) or the class of an expanded clone, and some rows leave it out.

J gene,V gene,D gene,clone size,CDR3 protein,CDR3 DNA
TRBJ2-5,TRBV7-9,.,many,CASSSVQETQYF,TGTGCCAGCAGCTCCGTCCAAGAGACCCAGTACTTC
TRBJ2-3,TRBV7-2,.,.,CASSPWGGAARQYF,TGTGCCAGCAGCCCCTGGGGGGGGGCCGCCAGGCAGTATTTT
TRBJ2-1,TRBV5-5,TRBD2,many,CASSPTSGGASSEQFF,TGTGCCAGCAGCCCGACTAGCGGGGGGGCCTCCAGTGAGCAGTTCTTC
TRBJ2-3,TRBV29-1,TRBD2,.,CSVTRLAGGGSTDTQYF,TGCAGCGTCACCAGACTAGCGGGGGGGGGAAGCACAGATACGCAGTATTTT
TRBJ2-7,TRBV4-3,.,few,CASSQVRAYEQYF,TGCGCCAGCAGCCAAGTGAGGGCCTACGAGCAGTACTTC
TRBJ2-1,TRBV7-2,TRBD1,few,CASRTGQGRGNEQFF,TGTGCCAGCAGAACCGGACAGGGGAGGGGCAATGAGCAGTTCTTC
TRBJ2-4,TRBV7-2,.,many,CASSLGGVGPAKNIQYF,TGTGCCAGCAGCTTAGGGGGGGTCGGACCAGCCAAAAACATTCAGTACTTC
TRBJ1-1,TRBV10-3,TRBD1,.,CATYFRGTGGELVTEAFF,TGTGCCACCTACTTCCGTGGGACAGGGGGCGAGTTGGTCACTGAAGCTTTCTTT
TRBJ2-3,TRBV6-1,TRBD2,many,CASNLREGLSGTDTQYF,TGTGCCAGCAACTTGCGGGAGGGGCTCTCAGGCACAGATACGCAGTATTTT
TRBJ2-5,TRBV28,.,.,CASSSQGGKGETQYF,TGTGCCAGCAGTTCCCAGGGCGGGAAGGGAGAGACCCAGTACTTC
TRBJ2-7,TRBV10-3,.,few,CAISESQGGEQYF,TGTGCCATCAGTGAGTCACAGGGCGGCGAGCAGTACTTC
TRBJ2-1,TRBV7-2,.,.,CASSAYSEGNEQFF,TGTGCCAGCAGCGCTTATAGCGAGGGCAATGAGCAGTTCTTC
TRBJ2-7,TRBV7-9,.,few,CASSFLANEQYF,TGTGCCAGCAGCTTTTTGGCAAACGAGCAGTACTTC
TRBJ2-3,TRBV4-1,.,many,CASSQPNMGFTDTQYF,TGCGCCAGCAGCCAGCCGAATATGGGCTTCACAGATACGCAGTATTTT
TRBJ2-3,TRBV9,.,.,CASSVEPATTYTDTQYF,TGTGCCAGCAGCGTAGAACCGGCGACTACCTACACAGATACGCAGTATTTT
TRBJ2-3,TRBV20-1,.,few,CSAKGASTDTQYF,TGCAGTGCCAAAGGAGCTAGCACAGATACGCAGTATTTT
TRBJ2-3,TRBV2,.,.,CARATASTDTQYF,TGTGCCAGAGCGACGGCTAGCACAGATACGCAGTATTTT
TRBJ2-3,TRBV3-1,.,.,CASSQVPRNTDTQYF,TGTGCCAGCAGCCAAGTGCCAAGAAACACAGATACGCAGTATTTT
TRBJ2-7,TRBV30,TRBD1,.,CAWSPTGPEDEQYF,TGTGCCTGGAGTCCGACAGGGCCCGAGGACGAGCAGTACTTC
TRBJ2-7,TRBV5-4,.,.,CASSLTGHSITYEQYF,TGTGCCAGCAGCTTGACGGGACACTCAATTACATACGAGCAGTACTTC
TRBJ2-1,TRBV9,TRBD2,few,CASSRVFAGVESEQFF,TGTGCCAGCAGCAGGGTTTTCGCGGGAGTGGAGTCTGAGCAGTTCTTC
TRBJ1-1,TRBV9,TRBD1,few,CASSVDLTGGTITEAFF,TGTGCCAGCAGCGTAGATCTGACAGGGGGGACAATCACTGAAGCTTTCTTT
TRBJ2-1,TRBV6-2/TRBV6-3,TRBD2,.,CASSYSLGYGGSDGNEQFF,TGTGCCAGCAGTTACTCCCTCGGGTACGGGGGGTCGGATGGCAATGAGCAGTTCTTC
TRBJ2-3,TRBV12-3/TRBV12-4,TRBD1,few,CASSQDRALERYF,TGTGCCAGCAGTCAGGACAGGGCGTTGGAGCGGTATTTT
TRBJ1-6,TRBV5-1,.,few,CASSGGVYNSPLHF,TGCGCCAGCAGCGGAGGTGTCTATAATTCACCCCTCCACTTT
TRBJ1-5,TRBV7-6,.,many,CASGSGFNQPQHF,TGTGCCAGCGGGTCAGGGTTTAATCAGCCCCAGCATTTT
TRBJ2-3,TRBV12-3/TRBV12-4,TRBD1,many,CASSPGQGKVGTDTQYF,TGTGCCAGCAGTCCCGGACAGGGGAAAGTGGGCACAGATACGCAGTATTTT
TRBJ1-3,TRBV30,TRBD1,.,CAWTRTGGNTIYF,TGTGCCTGGACGAGGACAGGTGGAAACACCATATATTTT
TRBJ2-7,TRBV28,.,few,CASQAIRETANPYEQYF,TGTGCCAGTCAGGCTATTCGAGAGACAGCTAATCCCTACGAGCAGTACTTC
TRBJ2-1,TRBV10-2,.,.,CASNFVPNEQFF,TGCGCCAGCAACTTTGTCCCCAATGAGCAGTTCTTC
TRBJ2-1,TRBV12-2,.,.,CASRLAAELRDNEQFF,TGTGCAAGTCGCTTAGCAGCGGAATTGAGGGACAATGAGCAGTTCTTC
TRBJ2-7,TRBV6-5,.,.,CASSYPREQVTYEQYF,TGTGCCAGCAGTTATCCCCGCGAACAGGTTACCTACGAGCAGTACTTC